What follows are 4 T cell receptor beta chains derived from one specimen sequenced in a study of beta chain features in type 1 diabetes. Expressed TCRB transcripts got sequenced, as all isolated RNA was reverse transcribed. TCRdb's copy holds only in-frame clones and misses some; the assay was immunoSEQ multiplex PCR. This sample has 350,000 or so clones, with 20% found just once. Sequencing was performed on naive CD4+ T cells from blood. The receptors here all came from a young woman in good health.

This clone has a handful of counts. The chain carries TRBV29-1 and TRBJ2-1, with 12 bases lining up with TRBD1. The germline V gene has CDR1 SQVTM and CDR2 ANQGSEA. V lost 3 bases and J lost 2; bases outside the gene matches: 14. The CDR3 contains 19 residues. CDR3 coding DNA: TGCAGCGTTGAGGGGACAGGGGGCGCAGGTGTGGGAACCTACAATGAGCAGTTCTTC. Its translation is CSVEGTGGAGVGTYNEQFF.

The chain carries TRBV30 and TRBJ2-2; possibly TRBD2 for D (6 bases). Germline values: CDR1 GTSNPN, CDR2 SVGIG (reference sequence). The CDR3 runs 14 residues. V dropped 7 bases and J dropped 5 bases, with 17 bases sitting between them. CDR3 coding DNA: TGTGCCTCTAACCGGAGGGGAGGAACCGGGGAGCTGTTTTTT. Residues: CASNRRGGTGELFF. The entire variable domain, with the rest obtained from reference TRBV30 and TRBJ2-2, is as follows: SQTIHQWPATLVQPVGSPLSLECTVEGTSNPNLYWYRQAAGRGLQLLFYSVGIGQISSEVPQNLSASRPQDRQFILSSKKLLLSDSGFYLCASNRRGGTGELFFGEGSRLTVL.

This sequence joins TRBV6-5 and TRBJ1-2; tentatively, D is TRBD1 (5 bases). The V and J ends lost 5 bases and 4 bases respectively, with 11 bases between them. CDR3 length: 13 residues. CDR1 is MNHEY and CDR2 is SVGAGI in the germline V gene. CDR3 bases: TGTGCCAGCAGTCCTGGGGGGTCCTATGGCTACACCTTC. It codes for CASSPGGSYGYTF.

This clone was seen a handful of times. CDR3 sequence reads: CSVVRRDRGHVGYTF. The DNA of the CDR3 is TGCAGCGTTGTGAGGCGGGACAGGGGCCATGTAGGCTACACCTTC. The chain recombines TRBV29-1 with TRBJ1-2; TRBD1 matches 10 bases. Trimming took 4 bases from V and 8 from J; bases not matched to a gene: 13. Germline assignment: CDR1 SQVTM and CDR2 ANQGSEA. The CDR3 runs 15 residues.